This passage covers 7 T cell receptor beta chains from one sample sequenced in a study of response to subunit inactivated influenza vaccine. TCRdb fed the RT-PCR reads into MiXCR, producing one record per CDR3 protein. The data show hundreds of thousands of distinct CDR3 sequences, about 11% seen once. The same sample was also studied in work on T cells expressing NK-cell markers. That study reports: Making the TCR beta cDNA relied on 5'RACE template switching with UMIs.

The source was PBMCs from blood, collected on the day of vaccination. The receptors here all came from a man in his forties or fifties who received an inactivated influenza vaccine.

This clonotype was seen only a few times. The V call is TRBV12-3 or TRBV12-4, the J call TRBJ2-7, with 12 bases lining up with TRBD2. This CDR3 contains 16 residues. V was clipped by 3 bases and J by 7 bases; unmatched bases: 10. The DNA of the CDR3 is TGTGCCAGCAGTTTGGCCCTAGCGGGAGGGCCAGAAGAGCAGTACTTC. It translates to CASSLALAGGPEEQYF.

This clonotype was observed many times. The genes are TRBV27 and TRBJ2-3, with D unresolved. The CDR3 extends over 14 amino acids. The germline gives CDR1 MNHEY, CDR2 SMNVEV (reference sequence). The V end lost 5 bases, the J end lost 2 bases, and 11 bases lay between the germline ends. The CDR3 DNA is TGTGCCAGCAGTGCCGAAGATTCCACAGATACGCAGTATTTT. This encodes CASSAEDSTDTQYF.

This clonotype was counted between two and nine times. V and J are TRBV6-2 or TRBV6-3 and TRBJ2-5; 9 positions match TRBD2. Looked up from germline, CDR1 is MNHEY and CDR2 is SVGEGT. Unmatched junction bases numbered 7, after V lost 4 bases and J lost 1 base. The CDR3 sequence is 16 residues long. This chain's CDR3 is CASSSAGGFLQETQYF. CDR3 DNA sequence: TGTGCCAGCAGTTCAGCGGGGGGCTTTCTCCAAGAGACCCAGTACTTC.

The chain is built from TRBV12-3 or TRBV12-4 and TRBJ2-1; D uncertain. The length of the CDR3 is 14 residues. V lost 6 bases and J 4 bases, leaving 13 bases between the germline ends. The CDR3 DNA reads as TGTGCCAGCAGCGTCGATGGGGTTTACAATGAGCAGTTCTTC. Its translation: CASSVDGVYNEQFF.

V gene TRBV5-1 combines with J gene TRBJ2-3; D call uncertain. This CDR3 region has 15 residues. Germline V gives CDR1 SGHRS, CDR2 YFSETQ. V was clipped by 2 bases and J by 8 bases, with 18 bases between them. CDR3 loop: CASSLSSIALGTQYF. CDR3 bases: TGCGCCAGCAGCTTAAGTAGTATCGCTCTGGGTACGCAGTATTTT.

This clonotype came up many times. V is TRBV7-8 and J is TRBJ1-5, with D possibly TRBD1 on 5 matching bases. Per the germline V gene, CDR1 is SGHVS and CDR2 is FQNEAQ. The V end lost 0 bases, the J end lost 6 bases, and 18 bases lay between the germline ends. The CDR3 has 17 residues. The CDR3 DNA reads TGTGCCAGCAGCTTAGCGTTGAGACAGAACGTCGGTCAGCCCCAGCATTTT. Protein: CASSLALRQNVGQPQHF. The full variable domain, its missing parts supplied by reference TRBV7-8 and TRBJ1-5, is GAGVSQSPRYKVAKRGQDVALRCDPISGHVSLFWYQQALGQGPEFLTYFQNEAQLDKSGLPSDRFFAERPEGSVSTLKIQRTQQEDSAVYLCASSLALRQNVGQPQHFGDGTRLSIL.

The chain is built from TRBV14 and TRBJ2-7, with D possibly TRBD1 on 5 matching bases. The CDR3 length is 13 residues. Germline assignment: CDR1 SGHDN and CDR2 FVKESK. V was clipped by 4 bases and J by 2 bases, with 9 bases between them. The CDR3 DNA follows: TGTGCCAGCAGCCCGGTAGGGGCCTACGAGCAGTACTTC. Encoded protein: CASSPVGAYEQYF.